This T cell receptor beta chain came from a study of shared clonotypes between healthy human individuals (dated by TCRdb to 2020 to 2022). Regarding the study in general: The cohort included three men and two women between 18 and 49 years of age. For each donor, three plates each were used for CD4 naive and CD4 memory, two plates were used for CD8 naive, and one plate was used for CD8 memory. The study deeply sequenced blood TCR repertoires of five healthy adults to estimate repertoire size and the extent of clonotype sharing between individuals. To increase sequencing depth and limit assay-specific biases, TCR repertoire library preparation and sequencing were carried out by different laboratories using diverse techniques. Each donor's leukapheresis produced roughly between about 0.8 and 10 billion PBMCs. Findings and caveats that apply to the study as a whole: Sampling was restricted to blood, and TCR repertoires in tissues likely differ from the TCR repertoires found in blood. Roughly 5.2% of naive CD4, 3.5% of naive CD8, approximately 2% of memory CD4, and around 0.42% of memory CD8 clonotypes were shared across a few donors. Larger estimated clonotype richness was generally found for naive subsets than for memory subsets. Based on pairwise subsampling, the degree of clonotype sharing among donors was expected to be affected by sequencing depth. Even with the large sequencing depth, rarefaction of the sorted-subset datasets indicated that sequencing was incomplete. Because the study included a small number of donors, the genetic and exposure-history diversity represented was limited. Compared with non-shared clonotypes, the clonotypes found in all four sorted-subset donors had higher generation probabilities.

TCR CDR3 regions were amplified from genomic DNA by multiplex PCR using the deep immunoSEQ assay. Extracted genomic DNA from each cell subset was distributed evenly across all wells of several immunoSEQ 96-well plates, and each plate was treated as a replicate. For sorted subsets, around 200 ng genomic DNA, equal to tens of thousands of T cell genomes, was loaded into each replicate PCR. The purified libraries were quantified using a Qubit 3.0 fluorometer, sized with a Bioanalyzer 2100, and then quantified again using the KAPA Library Quantification kit. A separate single-read 150-cycle Illumina NextSeq 550 flow cell was used to sequence each immunoSEQ 96-well plate. The paper's data handling went like this. Because the immunoSEQ output included only junctional sequences and no quality scores, the filtering could not be the same as the filtering used for full-length reads. To assign V/J genes and CDR3, sequences were annotated against IMGT germline references using PyIR, a Python wrapper for IgBLAST v1.9. Reads were filtered out if the reads had weak V/J assignments (E-value above 1e-6), no CDR3, stop codons, out-of-frame junctions, or ambiguous translated residues. A V3J clonotype was defined by an identical inferred V gene, J gene, and CDR3 amino acid sequence. The percentage overlap between two repertoires was calculated by dividing the number of shared unique clonotypes by the size of the smaller repertoire. RTK rarefaction, the Chao1 estimator, and Recon v2.1 estimates of unobserved clonotypes were used to assess repertoire richness. Generation probabilities were computed with OLGA for all TCRbeta clonotypes obtained by the gDNA method from several donors. TCRdb took this table from immuneACCESS and kept in-frame rearrangements with V and J called. Such tables lack part of the clones; where checked against another copy, unresolved V genes explain under half of the gap, and the rest is unexplained. V and J calls and clone size are given by that table; D and trimming were obtained from the DNA. The sample table holds around 2,000,000 clones, of which roughly 95% were seen once. 0.9% to 1.3% of the sample rests with the top ten.

In the case of this clone: This receptor's antigen is unknown. No much larger clonotype is one base removed from it; base qualities were not supplied.

CD8 naive samples were CD45RO-negative cells positively selected for CCR7, giving a CD45RA+CCR7+ population that excluded TemRA cells. Donors were healthy HIV-negative adults with no recently reported acute infections or vaccinations. Only Caucasian adults living in Nashville, Tennessee, USA were represented among the donors. Blood was collected by leukapheresis, and PBMCs were isolated by Ficoll-Histopaque density gradient centrifugation and then cryopreserved in liquid nitrogen vapor phase. Analytical flow cytometry was used to check the purity and quantity of every magnetically sorted T cell population. Each sorted fraction had its genomic DNA isolated and then quantified by UV absorbance on a Nanodrop 2000c. V is pared back by 6 bases and J by 7 bases, with 19 bases lying between the germline termini. From the germline V gene, CDR1 is SNHLY and CDR2 is FYNNEI. The cysteine opens and the phenylalanine closes a CDR3 of 15 amino acids. Only CDR3 DNA remains: 45 bases, in frame from the first base.

The receptor comes from a man aged 18 to 30 in good health. The sequenced sample consisted of naive CD8+ T cells sorted from blood. The sample's cell subset or site, from its label and the paper: CD45RA+CCR7+. The chain was built from TRBV2 and TRBJ2-4, with the D call perhaps TRBD1 or TRBD2, each one matching 5 bases. The CDR3 corresponds to CASSADSSGANIQYF. The bases are TGTGCCAGCAGCGCAGACAGTTCCGGGGCGAACATTCAGTACTTC.